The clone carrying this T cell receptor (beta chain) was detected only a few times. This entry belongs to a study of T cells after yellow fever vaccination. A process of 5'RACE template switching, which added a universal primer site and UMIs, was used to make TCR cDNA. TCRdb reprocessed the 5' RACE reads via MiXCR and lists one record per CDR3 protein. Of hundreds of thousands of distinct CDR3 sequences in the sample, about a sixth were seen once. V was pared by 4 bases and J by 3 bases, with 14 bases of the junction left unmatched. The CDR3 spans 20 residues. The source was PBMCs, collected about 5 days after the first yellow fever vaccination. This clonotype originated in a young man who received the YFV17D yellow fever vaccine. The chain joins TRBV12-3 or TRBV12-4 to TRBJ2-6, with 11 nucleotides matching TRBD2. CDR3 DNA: TGTGCCAGCAGTTCCCTAGCGGGGGGACCTTCTCGCGATGGGGCCAACGTCCTGACTTTC. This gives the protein CASSSLAGGPSRDGANVLTF.